This T cell receptor (beta chain) is from a study of shared clonotypes between healthy human individuals. The method was immunoSEQ multiplex PCR; TCRdb's version includes in-frame clones alone and lacks a portion of them. The table records under 850,000 clones, nearly 95% of them present only once. The V gene's germline CDR1 is SGHVS and CDR2 FNYEAQ. The ends lost 5 bases at V and 8 bases at J; junction bases unmatched: 11. There are 15 residues in the CDR3. Terminally differentiated effector memory CD45RA+ cells were excluded from the naive CD8 cells, which were CD45RO-negative and positively selected for CCR7.

The chain couples TRBV7-6 to TRBJ2-1; TRBD2 matches 8 bases. Sequenced material: naive CD8+ T cells sorted from blood. The source is a man aged 25-45 years in good health. The CDR3 nucleotides are TGTGCCAGCAGCCCCGCGGGGGCGGGAGGCTATGAGCAGTTCTTC. Its translation: CASSPAGAGGYEQFF.